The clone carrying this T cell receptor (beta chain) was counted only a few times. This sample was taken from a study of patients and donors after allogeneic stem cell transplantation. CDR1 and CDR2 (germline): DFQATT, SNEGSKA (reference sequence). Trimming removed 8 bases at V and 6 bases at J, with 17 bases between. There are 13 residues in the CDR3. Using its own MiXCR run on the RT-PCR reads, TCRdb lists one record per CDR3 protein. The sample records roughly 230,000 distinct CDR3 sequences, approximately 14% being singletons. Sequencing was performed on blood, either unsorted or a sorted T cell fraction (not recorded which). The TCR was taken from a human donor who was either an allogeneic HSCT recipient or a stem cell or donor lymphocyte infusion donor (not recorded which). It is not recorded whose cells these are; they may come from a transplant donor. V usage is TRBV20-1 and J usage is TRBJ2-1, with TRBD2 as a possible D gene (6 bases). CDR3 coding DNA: TGCAGTCTACTCCCAGCGGGCACCAATGAGCAGTTCTTC. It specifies CSLLPAGTNEQFF.